Following are 5 T cell receptor beta chains from one sample sequenced in a study of OX40 agonist ivuxolimab in advanced cancers. Only in-frame clones appear in the TCRdb table, and some are missing; sequencing was by immunoSEQ multiplex PCR. The sample includes tens of thousands of clones, about nine tenths of them seen just once. The source was CD4+ or CD8+ T cells sorted from blood, collected in a trial of the OX40 agonist ivuxolimab. The receptor set was obtained from an adult with an advanced solid tumor such as melanoma, head and neck, liver or kidney cancer.

The chain is built from TRBV30 and TRBJ2-6; D may be TRBD1 (7 bases). CDR3 length equals 14 residues. Germline values: CDR1 GTSNPN, CDR2 SVGIG (reference sequence). V was shortened by 4 bases and J by 1 base, with 8 bases between the two germline ends. The CDR3 DNA sequence: TGTGCCTGGACAGGGGGGTCTGGGGCCAACGTCCTGACTTTC. Translated, it gives CAWTGGSGANVLTF.

The rearrangement uses TRBV19 and TRBJ1-6; 7 bases are a match to TRBD1. Unmatched junction bases numbered 9, after V lost 4 bases and J lost 9 bases. This CDR3 has 15 amino acids. Germline V gene lookup returns CDR1 LNHDA and CDR2 SQIVND (reference sequence). The CDR3: CASSRDRAGGSPLHF. The CDR3 DNA follows: TGTGCCAGTAGTAGAGACAGGGCAGGCGGTTCACCCCTCCACTTT.

This clone was seen a few times. J is TRBJ1-5 and V is TRBV7-2; D not certain. From germline, CDR1 is SGHTA and CDR2 FQGNSA. The CDR3 length is 13 residues. Trimming took 1 base from V and 5 from J, leaving 6 bases between them. The DNA for the CDR3 is TGTGCCAGCAGCTTAGGAGAGCATCAGCCCCAGCATTTT. This translates into CASSLGEHQPQHF.

CDR3 region: CASSETGEPLNGYTF. The CDR3 nucleotides read TGTGCCAGCAGTGAAACGGGAGAACCGCTTAACGGCTACACCTTC. The rearrangement links TRBV6-1 to TRBJ1-2, with no clear D. This CDR3 has 15 amino acids. Germline CDR1 and CDR2: MNHNS and SASEGT. V was trimmed by 2 bases and J by 8 bases, leaving 18 bases between them.

This clone was found once. The chain employs TRBV27 and TRBJ2-5; 8 bases agree with TRBD2. The germline gives CDR1 MNHEY, CDR2 SMNVEV (reference sequence). The length of the CDR3 is 15 residues. V shed 3 bases and J 2 bases; nucleotides not matched to a gene: 5. The CDR3 nucleotides are TGTGCCAGCAGTTTGGGCGGGGGGCCTCAAGAGACCCAGTACTTC. This sequence encodes CASSLGGGPQETQYF.